These 21 T cell receptor beta chains share one sample of origin, sequenced in a study of control samples from healthy donors and cancer patients. Profiling relied on immunoSEQ multiplex PCR, and the TCRdb table lists in-frame clones only, not all of them. The sample includes tens of thousands of clones, roughly 85% of them seen just once. Sequenced input: PBMCs. The receptors derive from a woman aged 45-65 years with lung cancer.

The chain combines TRBV6-5 with TRBJ2-6, with a possible D match to TRBD1 (6 bases). The CDR3 contains 15 residues. Germline V gene sequence: CDR1 MNHEY, CDR2 SVGAGI. Trimming removed 7 bases at V and 1 base at J, with 11 bases between. CDR3 loop: CASTQGGSGANVLTF. CDR3 DNA sequence: TGTGCCAGCACTCAAGGGGGTTCTGGGGCCAACGTCCTGACTTTC.

V gene TRBV30 combines with J gene TRBJ1-2; D not certain. The germline gives CDR1 GTSNPN, CDR2 SVGIG (reference sequence). This CDR3 has 12 amino acids. V shed 2 bases and J shed 4 bases, with 8 bases lying between them. Written as DNA, the CDR3 is TGTGCCTGGAGTTCCTCAGGCTATGGCTACACCTTC. Protein product: CAWSSSGYGYTF.

The rearrangement joins TRBV6-5 to TRBJ2-6, with 8 bases lining up with TRBD1. The CDR3 spans 15 residues. Germline V gene data show CDR1 as MNHEY and CDR2 as SVGAGI. The V segment lost 5 bases and the J segment 4 bases; nucleotides outside the gene matches: 4. CDR3 protein: CASSLTGVGANVLTF. CDR3 coding DNA: TGTGCCAGCAGTCTGACAGGGGTAGGGGCCAACGTCCTGACTTTC.

This rearrangement joins TRBV6-5 to TRBJ1-4, with no clear D. The germline gives CDR1 MNHEY, CDR2 SVGAGI. The CDR3 contains 10 residues. Trimming removed 8 bases at V and 8 bases at J, with 6 bases between. CDR3 sequence reads: CASREEKLFF. The CDR3 nucleotides are TGTGCCAGCCGGGAGGAAAAACTGTTTTTT.

This sequence joins TRBV5-8 and TRBJ1-4; D may be TRBD1 (6 bases). V dropped 1 base and J dropped 4 bases, with 8 bases sitting between them. This CDR3 comprises 14 residues. Germline CDR1 and CDR2: SGHTS and YDEGEE. In nucleotides, the CDR3 is TGTGCCAGCAGCTTGCAGGGGTTTAATGAAAAACTGTTTTTT. Its protein is CASSLQGFNEKLFF. Supplemented by reference TRBV5-8 and TRBJ1-4, the full variable domain reads EAGVTQSPTHLIKTRGQQATLRCSPISGHTSVYWYQQALGLGLQFLLWYDEGEERNRGNFPPRFSGRQFPNYSSELNVNALELEDSALYLCASSLQGFNEKLFFGSGTQLSVL.

The chain joins TRBV5-1 to TRBJ1-1; D is undetermined. CDR1 and CDR2 from the germline V gene are SGHRS and YFSETQ. The CDR3 is 13 residues long. The germline V and J ends were trimmed by 7 bases and 6 bases, with 16 bases remaining between them. CDR3 protein: CASRPDGSAEAFF. The CDR3 DNA is TGCGCCAGCCGACCGGACGGCTCAGCTGAAGCTTTCTTT.

J is TRBJ2-2 and V is TRBV7-9; the match to TRBD2 covers 10 bases. This CDR3 is built from 15 residues. In germline, CDR1 is SEHNR, CDR2 FQNEAQ (reference sequence). V was pared by 5 bases and J by 6 bases, with 6 bases of the junction left unmatched. DNA for the CDR3: TGTGCCAGCAGCCCCAAAAGCGGGGGGGCCGGGGAGCTGTTTTTT. It specifies CASSPKSGGAGELFF.

This clone was found once. V and J are TRBV30 and TRBJ2-3; maybe TRBD1 (6 bases). The CDR3 runs 13 residues. Trimming pared 2 bases from V and 4 bases from J, leaving 10 bases between. In germline, CDR1 is GTSNPN, CDR2 SVGIG (reference sequence). DNA of the CDR3: TGTGCCTGGAGTAAAGGGGGTTCAGATACGCAGTATTTT. Amino acids: CAWSKGGSDTQYF.

The gene calls are TRBV29-1 and TRBJ1-2; no clear D. The germline V gene encodes CDR1 SQVTM and CDR2 ANQGSEA. V gave up 1 base and J gave up 7 bases, with 4 bases separating them. The CDR3 totals 10 residues. The CDR3 DNA follows: TGCAGCGTTGAAGGGGTTGGCTACACCTTC. Its translation is CSVEGVGYTF.

The chain uses TRBV6-2 or TRBV6-3 and TRBJ2-5, with D maybe TRBD1 (6 bases). The CDR3 is 14 amino acids. Germline values: CDR1 MNHEY, CDR2 SVGEGT. The V end was cut by 5 bases, the J end by 6 bases, with 16 bases between. CDR3 nucleotide sequence: TGTGCCAGCAGTGTCAGGGGTGTCGTGAAGACCCAGTACTTC. This translates into CASSVRGVVKTQYF.

V and J are TRBV30 and TRBJ1-6; no definite D call. The CDR3 has 15 residues. Trimming took 2 bases from V and 4 from J, leaving 12 bases between them. Germline assignment: CDR1 GTSNPN and CDR2 SVGIG (reference sequence). CDR3 nucleotides: TGTGCCTGGAGTTCTTCGGGAGGATATAATTCACCCCTCCACTTT. This codes for CAWSSSGGYNSPLHF.

The chain couples TRBV29-1 to TRBJ2-3; unclear D gene. The CDR3 runs to 15 residues. Trimming removed 6 bases from V and 2 bases from J, with 18 bases in between. Germline assignment: CDR1 SQVTM and CDR2 ANQGSEA. CDR3 protein: CSVGLQSIITDTQYF. Written as DNA, the CDR3 is TGCAGCGTGGGTTTACAGAGCATCATCACAGATACGCAGTATTTT.

The chain has TRBV4-1 and TRBJ1-2; 11 positions agree with TRBD1. Germline V gene data show CDR1 as MGHRA and CDR2 as YSYEKL. The CDR3 length is 19 residues. V shed 2 bases, J shed 5 bases, and the junction held 16 bases outside the gene matches. DNA for the CDR3: TGCGCCAGCAGCCAAAGATCCTTAGGCGGGACAGGGGGGAAGTATGGCTACACCTTC. It is translated as CASSQRSLGGTGGKYGYTF.

The CDR3 nucleotides are TGTGCCAGCAGCTTAGAACGTAGGAACACTGAAGCTTTCTTT. Its protein product is CASSLERRNTEAFF. The chain joins TRBV7-2 to TRBJ1-1; no definite D call. CDR1 and CDR2 from the germline V gene are SGHTA and FQGNSA. The CDR3 loop spans 14 amino acids. Trimming took off 1 base at V and 1 base at J, with 7 bases between the two ends.

This chain connects TRBV7-2 to TRBJ1-1; unclear D gene. V lost 4 bases, J lost 4 bases, and 16 bases lay in between. Germline CDR1 and CDR2: SGHTA and FQGNSA. This CDR3 comprises 15 residues. The CDR3 DNA sequence: TGTGCCAGCAGCTATGGACTAATCGGGAGCACTGAAGCTTTCTTT. Residues: CASSYGLIGSTEAFF.

V and J are TRBV5-1 and TRBJ1-5; D not certain. The CDR3 consists of 16 residues. Trimming cost V 0 bases and J 1 base, with 11 bases left between them. Germline CDR1 and CDR2: SGHRS and YFSETQ. The CDR3 here is CASSLAPISSNQPQHF. CDR3 sequence (DNA): TGCGCCAGCAGCTTGGCCCCTATAAGCAGCAATCAGCCCCAGCATTTT.

J is TRBJ2-2 and V is TRBV19; TRBD2 aligns across 9 bases. Trimming at V came to 5 bases and at J to 4 bases, leaving 5 bases not matched to a gene. Germline CDR1 and CDR2: LNHDA and SQIVND (reference sequence). This CDR3 has 15 residues. As DNA, the CDR3 is TGTGCCAGTAGTTTCAGACTAGCGGCCACCGGGGAGCTGTTTTTT. It yields the protein CASSFRLAATGELFF.

V and J are TRBV4-2 and TRBJ1-2; no reliable D call. The ends were cut back, 1 base at V and 0 bases at J, with 6 bases in the middle. Germline V gene sequence: CDR1 LGHNA, CDR2 YNFKEQ. The CDR3 has 14 residues. The CDR3 sequence: CASSQVNTNYGYTF. The CDR3 nucleotides are TGTGCCAGCAGCCAAGTCAACACTAACTATGGCTACACCTTC.

The chain recombines TRBV27 with TRBJ1-1; D remains ambiguous. The CDR3 length is 15 residues. V was shortened by 4 bases and J by 0 bases, with 12 bases between the two germline ends. Germline CDR1 and CDR2: MNHEY and SMNVEV (reference sequence). In DNA, the CDR3 is TGTGCCAGCAGTTCCGGACTGAGGATGAACACTGAAGCTTTCTTT. The encoded protein is CASSSGLRMNTEAFF.

The chain carries TRBV5-4 and TRBJ2-5; TRBD1 is a possible D gene (6 bases). There are 14 residues in the CDR3. Looked up from germline, CDR1 is SGHNT and CDR2 is YYREEE (reference sequence). V lost 5 bases and J 1 base, leaving 12 bases between the germline ends. The CDR3 here is CASSTGQTQETQYF. CDR3 coding DNA: TGTGCCAGCAGTACCGGACAGACCCAAGAGACCCAGTACTTC.

The V and J genes are TRBV28 and TRBJ1-1; D gene uncertain. This CDR3 region has 11 residues. V gave up 8 bases and J gave up 6 bases, with 10 bases separating them. CDR1 is MDHEN, CDR2 SYDVKM, per germline. CDR3 in amino acids: CASLSPPEAFF. The CDR3, as DNA: TGTGCCAGCCTGAGTCCCCCTGAAGCTTTCTTT.